These T cell receptor beta chains were read from a single sample in a study of identifying expanded T cells in peripheral blood. Method: immunoSEQ multiplex PCR; TCRdb's copy keeps in-frame clones and lacks some. The table includes 65,000 to 95,000 clones, about four fifths detected once. The sequenced sample was blood. The receptors come from a person aged 18 to 75 in good health. Both conserved end residues are part of each CDR3. Fields, in order: V gene, clone size, D gene, CDR3 length, J gene, CDR3 DNA, CDR3 protein. The D gene is left open where the match is weak. Only some rows state a clone size, as once, few, many or a class for expanded clones.

V gene: TRBV11-2
clone size: NA
D gene: NA
CDR3 length: 14
J gene: TRBJ2-2
CDR3 DNA: TGTGCCAGCAGACCGGACAGGAACACCGGGGAGCTGTTTTTT
CDR3 protein: CASRPDRNTGELFF

V gene: TRBV6-5
clone size: NA
D gene: TRBD2
CDR3 length: 14
J gene: TRBJ2-2
CDR3 DNA: TGTGCCAGCAGGCGACTGGCGGGGGCCGGGGAGCTGTTTTTT
CDR3 protein: CASRRLAGAGELFF

V gene: TRBV30
clone size: few
D gene: TRBD1
CDR3 length: 14
J gene: TRBJ1-5
CDR3 DNA: TGTGCCTGGAGCCGGGACAGAAACAATCAGCCCCAGCATTTT
CDR3 protein: CAWSRDRNNQPQHF

V gene: TRBV2
clone size: NA
D gene: NA
CDR3 length: 13
J gene: TRBJ2-3
CDR3 DNA: TGTGCCAGCAGTGAAAGGGCTTCAGATACGCAGTATTTT
CDR3 protein: CASSERASDTQYF

V gene: TRBV2
clone size: once
D gene: NA
CDR3 length: 15
J gene: TRBJ2-3
CDR3 DNA: TGTGCCAGCAGTCTTTCGGTAGCGGGCACAGATACGCAGTATTTT
CDR3 protein: CASSLSVAGTDTQYF

V gene: TRBV27
clone size: NA
D gene: TRBD1
CDR3 length: 17
J gene: TRBJ1-5
CDR3 DNA: TGTGCCAGCAGCCTCTCCCAAACAGGGGGGGGCAATCAGCCCCAGCATTTT
CDR3 protein: CASSLSQTGGGNQPQHF

V gene: TRBV2
clone size: NA
D gene: TRBD2
CDR3 length: 16
J gene: TRBJ2-3
CDR3 DNA: TGTGCCAGCAGTGATTCACTAGCGGGCTACACAGATACGCAGTATTTT
CDR3 protein: CASSDSLAGYTDTQYF

V gene: TRBV28
clone size: NA
D gene: NA
CDR3 length: 12
J gene: TRBJ2-2
CDR3 DNA: TGTGCCACGAGAAGGCAGACCGGGGAGCTGTTTTTT
CDR3 protein: CATRRQTGELFF

V gene: TRBV19
clone size: once
D gene: NA
CDR3 length: 14
J gene: TRBJ2-7
CDR3 DNA: TGTGCCAGTAGCCACCTCGGAGAAACCTACGAGCAGTACTTC
CDR3 protein: CASSHLGETYEQYF

V gene: TRBV28
clone size: NA
D gene: TRBD2
CDR3 length: 15
J gene: TRBJ2-1
CDR3 DNA: TGTGCCAGCAGTTTCCGGACTAGCGGCTACAATGAGCAGTTCTTC
CDR3 protein: CASSFRTSGYNEQFF

V gene: TRBV7-3
clone size: NA
D gene: TRBD1
CDR3 length: 16
J gene: TRBJ2-3
CDR3 DNA: TGTGCCAGCAGCCCACAGGGGGCGGGAAGTGGCGATACGCAGTATTTT
CDR3 protein: CASSPQGAGSGDTQYF